The clone carrying this T cell receptor beta chain was seen ten or more times. Its specificity is not known. These data originate in a study of response to subunit inactivated influenza vaccine. The CDR3 contains 13 residues. CDR1 SQVTM and CDR2 ANQGSEA come from the germline V gene. After removal of 4 bases from V and 2 bases from J, the junction contained 2 bases not matched to a gene. Via MiXCR, TCRdb re-called the RT-PCR reads, giving one row per CDR3 protein. The sample lists 700,000 to 800,000 distinct CDR3 sequences; about a fifth were seen once. The study, taken as a whole, reports: Each seasonal flu vaccination may recruit only limited new T cells, authors suggested.

This clonotype was obtained from a man aged 45 to 65 who received an inactivated influenza vaccine. The source was PBMCs from blood, collected 5 days after vaccination. V usage is TRBV29-1 and J usage is TRBJ2-7; 10 bases agree with TRBD1. CDR3 nucleotide sequence: TGCAGCGTTGGGACAGGGGGACCCTACGAGCAGTACTTC. This codes for CSVGTGGPYEQYF.